Below, 17 T cell receptor beta chains from the same sample are listed, as sequenced in a study of blood T cell repertoires in COVID-19. Assay: immunoSEQ multiplex PCR; the TCRdb copy retains only in-frame clones and omits some. The data show about 290,000 clones, around 85% seen once. Sequences were obtained from peripheral blood. Receptors were obtained from a woman aged 45-65 years with active or convalescent COVID-19.

V and J are TRBV15 and TRBJ2-7; D gene uncertain. Trimming cost V 0 bases and J 2 bases, with 11 bases left between them. From germline, CDR1 is LNHNV and CDR2 YYDKDF (reference sequence). The CDR3 spans 15 residues. In DNA form, the CDR3 reads TGTGCCACCAGCAGAGATACATCGCTGGCCTACGAGCAGTACTTC. Amino acids: CATSRDTSLAYEQYF.

This clone occurred once. The gene calls are TRBV14 and TRBJ1-1; 10 positions match TRBD1. The germline CDR1 and CDR2 sequences are SGHDN and FVKESK. Unmatched junction bases numbered 5, after V lost 3 bases and J lost 4 bases. CDR3 size: 15 residues. The DNA of the CDR3 is TGTGCCAGCAGCCACCGGACAGGGGGGACCACTGAAGCTTTCTTT. Its translation: CASSHRTGGTTEAFF.

V usage is TRBV25-1 and J usage is TRBJ1-1; D possibly corresponds to TRBD1 (5 bases). V was pared by 8 bases and J by 5 bases, with 12 bases between. The CDR3 totals 12 residues. CDR1 is MGHDK, CDR2 SYGVNS, per germline. CDR3 coding DNA: TGTGCCAGCGGGGGGGGTGGTACTGAAGCTTTCTTT. Translating gives CASGGGGTEAFF.

This chain uses TRBV28 with TRBJ1-2; D is perhaps TRBD1 (6 bases). CDR1 and CDR2 from the germline V gene are MDHEN and SYDVKM. This CDR3 is built from 14 residues. Trimming removed 5 bases from V and 4 bases from J, with 14 bases in between. CDR3 sequence (DNA): TGTGCCAGCAGTCCTTACGACAGGTTCTATGGCTACACCTTC. It specifies CASSPYDRFYGYTF.

The table lists this clone with a few counts. This chain joins TRBV19 and TRBJ2-2; D remains unclear. There are 15 residues in the CDR3. V lost 5 bases and J lost 7, with 17 bases in between. Germline V CDR1 and CDR2: LNHDA, SQIVND (reference sequence). CDR3 nucleotide sequence: TGTGCCAGTAGTCCCGCCATGGCGGTTAGCGGGGAGCTGTTTTTT. This translates into CASSPAMAVSGELFF.

The DNA of the CDR3 is TGTTGTAGCGCGGGAGGGCCTCCGTACGAGCAGTACTTC. It specifies CCSAGGPPYEQYF. This chain links TRBV7-9 with TRBJ2-7, with 9 bases aligning to TRBD2. The germline gives CDR1 SEHNR, CDR2 FQNEAQ (reference sequence). CDR3 length: 13 amino acids.

V usage is TRBV12-5 and J usage is TRBJ2-1, with a possible D match to TRBD2 (5 bases). V lost 9 bases and J lost 7, with 10 bases in between. Germline lookup yields CDR1 LGHNT and CDR2 FRNRAP. The CDR3 consists of 11 residues. CDR3 residues: CASRTWNEQFF. The CDR3 region has the DNA TGTGCTAGCCGGACTTGGAATGAGCAGTTCTTC.

This chain uses TRBV2 with TRBJ1-2, with 10 bases fitting TRBD1. Per germline, CDR1 SNHLY and CDR2 FYNNEI. The CDR3 loop spans 13 amino acids. V trimming: 9 bases; J trimming: 6 bases; junction bases outside the gene matches: 7. The CDR3 DNA reads as TGTGCCAGTCGGTCGGGACAGGGGAATGGCTACACCTTC. This translates into CASRSGQGNGYTF.

The chain carries TRBV9 and TRBJ2-7; maybe TRBD1 (6 bases). V dropped 0 bases and J dropped 4 bases, with 11 bases sitting between them. CDR1 and CDR2 (germline): SGDLS, YYNGEE. CDR3 length: 14 residues. CDR3 protein: CASSVDLGGYEQYF. The CDR3 bases are TGTGCCAGCAGCGTAGATCTAGGGGGATACGAGCAGTACTTC. Combining the CDR3 with reference TRBV9 and TRBJ2-7 gives the whole variable domain DSGVTQTPKHLITATGQRVTLRCSPRSGDLSVYWYQQSLDQGLQFLIQYYNGEERAKGNILERFSAQQFPDLHSELNLSSLELGDSALYFCASSVDLGGYEQYFGPGTRLTVT.

This clone was counted a single time. The rearrangement joins TRBV24-1 to TRBJ2-2; no clear D gene. The V gene lost 7 bases and the J gene lost 1 base, with 9 bases spanning the gap. Germline loops: CDR1 KGHDR, CDR2 SFDVKD. The CDR3 contains 14 residues. CDR3 protein: CATRGRRNTGELFF. CDR3 nucleotide sequence: TGTGCCACCAGGGGCCGAAGGAACACCGGGGAGCTGTTTTTT.

V and J are TRBV9 and TRBJ1-5, with D possibly matching TRBD1 (5 bases). The CDR3 contains 14 residues. Germline V gene sequence: CDR1 SGDLS, CDR2 YYNGEE. Trimming pared 3 bases from V and 5 bases from J, leaving 12 bases between. CDR3 nucleotide sequence: TGTGCCAGCAGCGCCCAGGGAACGTATCAGCCCCAGCATTTT. This sequence encodes CASSAQGTYQPQHF.

The chain uses TRBV5-4 and TRBJ1-1; 8 bases align to TRBD1. Per germline, CDR1 SGHNT and CDR2 YYREEE (reference sequence). This CDR3 region has 14 residues. The ends lost 6 bases at V and 1 base at J; junction bases unmatched: 5. In DNA, the CDR3 is TGTGCCAGCATCAGACAGGGGCCGAACACTGAAGCTTTCTTT. This translates into CASIRQGPNTEAFF.

This chain uses TRBV30 with TRBJ2-5; 13 nucleotides match TRBD2. Per the germline V gene, CDR1 is GTSNPN and CDR2 is SVGIG (reference sequence). After removal of 0 bases from V and 8 bases from J, the junction contained 6 bases not matched to a gene. The CDR3 has 15 residues. CDR3 nucleotide sequence: TGTGCCTGGAGTGTACTAGCGGGAGGGTCTGGAACCCAGTACTTC. Protein sequence: CAWSVLAGGSGTQYF.

The chain links TRBV12-5 to TRBJ1-2; 8 positions agree with TRBD1. V trimming: 2 bases; J trimming: 5 bases; junction bases outside the gene matches: 10. The CDR3 length is 16 residues. CDR1 and CDR2 from the germline V gene are LGHNT and FRNRAP. The CDR3 sequence: CASGLMDRVAWYGYTF. The DNA of the CDR3 is TGTGCTAGTGGTTTGATGGACAGGGTGGCTTGGTATGGCTACACCTTC.

The V and J genes are TRBV27 and TRBJ2-3; 7 positions agree with TRBD1. Germline lookup yields CDR1 MNHEY and CDR2 SMNVEV (reference sequence). The CDR3 has 15 residues. Trimming cost V 5 bases and J 0 bases; bases outside gene matches: 5. The CDR3 DNA reads TGTGCCAGCAGTAACCACAGGGGTAGCACAGATACGCAGTATTTT. Protein sequence: CASSNHRGSTDTQYF.

The chain recombines TRBV5-1 with TRBJ2-7; TRBD2 matches at 8 bases. After removal of 3 bases from V and 0 bases from J, the junction contained 2 bases not matched to a gene. Germline CDR1 and CDR2: SGHRS and YFSETQ. The CDR3 length is 14 residues. CDR3 sequence reads: CASSSLAVSYEQYF. The CDR3 nucleotides are TGCGCCAGCAGCTCACTAGCGGTCTCCTACGAGCAGTACTTC.

Regarding this clone: The same CDR3 arises from other DNA sequences in this sample as well. The genes are TRBV19 and TRBJ1-5, with no clear D. V lost 3 bases and J 2 bases, leaving 8 bases between the germline ends. The CDR3 runs 14 residues. Germline assignment: CDR1 LNHDA and CDR2 SQIVND (reference sequence). The DNA of the CDR3 is TGTGCCAGTAGTATCTCGTCAGGCAATCAGCCCCAGCATTTT. Translation: CASSISSGNQPQHF.